A single sample is the source of the 16 T cell receptor beta chains below, sequenced in a study of T cells in localized non-small cell lung cancer. Here immunoSEQ multiplex PCR was the method, and the copy in TCRdb shows in-frame clones only, minus some. The sample carries some 22,000 clones, 88% recorded once. The input for sequencing was PBMCs, taken before any cancer treatment. The receptors were gathered from a man between 35 and 75 years old with stage II lung adenocarcinoma.

The chain links TRBV4-1 to TRBJ2-7; possibly TRBD2 for D (5 bases). Germline CDR1 and CDR2: MGHRA and YSYEKL. The V end was cut by 1 base, the J end by 4 bases, with 20 bases between. The CDR3 consists of 17 residues. CDR3 protein: CASSQGDVRAAPYEQYF. As DNA, the CDR3 is TGCGCCAGCAGCCAAGGAGATGTTCGAGCGGCACCTTACGAGCAGTACTTC.

This chain joins TRBV9 and TRBJ2-7; 9 nucleotides align to TRBD1. Germline assignment: CDR1 SGDLS and CDR2 YYNGEE. V lost 0 bases to trimming and J lost 5 bases; unmatched junction nucleotides: 6. CDR3 length equals 15 residues. The chain's CDR3 is CASSVGQGGYDEQYF. In DNA, the CDR3 is TGTGCCAGCAGCGTAGGACAGGGGGGATATGACGAGCAGTACTTC.

The rearrangement joins TRBV27 to TRBJ2-2, with TRBD2 matching 8 bases. Trimming removed 3 bases from V and 4 bases from J; junction bases left unmatched: 7. The CDR3 consists of 16 residues. The germline CDR1 and CDR2 sequences are MNHEY and SMNVEV (reference sequence). The CDR3 DNA follows: TGTGCCAGCAGTTTCACAGCGGGAGAGGTCACCGGGGAGCTGTTTTTT. This codes for CASSFTAGEVTGELFF.

V and J are TRBV7-2 and TRBJ2-7, with 13 bases identical to TRBD2. The germline V gene has CDR1 SGHTA and CDR2 FQGNSA. The trim removed 5 bases at V and 2 bases at J, leaving 15 bases unmatched. The CDR3 is 19 residues long. The DNA for the CDR3 is TGTGCCAGCAGCCCTCACCCGGGGACTAGCGGGACGACCCCCTACGAGCAGTACTTC. It codes for CASSPHPGTSGTTPYEQYF.

The CDR3 bases are TGCAGCGTTGTGCCCCCGGGCAGCGGGAGCTCCTACGAGCAGTACTTC. It translates to CSVVPPGSGSSYEQYF. The chain combines TRBV29-1 with TRBJ2-7; the match to TRBD2 covers 8 bases. The CDR3 has 16 amino acids. J was trimmed by 0 bases and V by 4 bases; bases with no gene match: 11. The germline V gene has CDR1 SQVTM and CDR2 ANQGSEA.

V and J are TRBV11-2 and TRBJ2-7; TRBD2 is a possible D gene (6 bases). This CDR3 contains 16 residues. Trimming shortened V by 2 bases and J by 6 bases, and 20 bases separated the two germline ends. From germline, CDR1 is SGHAT and CDR2 FQNNGV. The CDR3 loop is CASSLSPGGRGSEQYF. CDR3 DNA: TGTGCCAGCAGCTTAAGCCCCGGGGGTCGAGGGAGCGAGCAGTACTTC.

Worth noting for this clone: Germline is not matched at one junction end, which may reflect a read error. The chain carries TRBV6-5 and TRBJ2-6; TRBD1 might be the D (6 bases). Germline loops: CDR1 MNHEY, CDR2 SVGAGI. CDR3 length equals 14 residues. The CDR3 sequence is CASTYRAGANVLTF. CDR3 nucleotide sequence: TGTGCCAGCACTTACAGGGCTGGGGCCAACGTCCTGACTTTC.

The CDR3 DNA is TGTGCCAGCAGACTGGAGTTAGCCCAGCCCCAGCATTTT. Amino acid sequence: CASRLELAQPQHF. The genes are TRBV2 and TRBJ1-5; D remains unclear. The CDR3 is 13 amino acids. Trimming left V 6 bases short and J 7 bases short, with 13 bases between. Germline V gene data show CDR1 as SNHLY and CDR2 as FYNNEI.

This rearrangement joins TRBV21-1 to TRBJ1-5; the table's D call, TRBD1, was not checked against the DNA. TRBV21-1 is tagged as a pseudogene. The CDR3 is 19 amino acids. The CDR3 here is CASSNPVQPNFYSNQPQHF. The CDR3 region has the DNA TGTGCCAGCAGCAACCCGGTACAGCCTAACTTCTATAGCAATCAGCCCCAGCATTTT.

This clone was seen a single time. This sequence joins TRBV15 and TRBJ2-3; D remains ambiguous. The V and J ends lost 6 bases and 0 bases respectively, with 10 bases between them. The germline gives CDR1 LNHNV, CDR2 YYDKDF (reference sequence). This CDR3 has 14 amino acids. As DNA, the CDR3 is TGTGCCACCAGTAGGACGGCCAGCACAGATACGCAGTATTTT. Its translation is CATSRTASTDTQYF.

This clone has a single count. The J gene is TRBJ1-5, the V gene TRBV5-5; 7 bases fit TRBD1. The CDR3 loop spans 15 amino acids. Germline CDR1 SGHKS, CDR2 YYEKEE (reference sequence). The trim removed 3 bases at V and 0 bases at J, leaving 3 bases unmatched. Here the CDR3 reads CASSYWTGSNQPQHF. In DNA, the CDR3 is TGTGCCAGCAGCTATTGGACAGGTAGCAATCAGCCCCAGCATTTT.

The chain is built from TRBV4-2 and TRBJ2-3, with TRBD2 identical over 12 bases. The length of the CDR3 is 18 residues. Germline CDR1 and CDR2: LGHNA and YNFKEQ. After removal of 3 bases from V and 4 bases from J, the junction contained 11 bases not matched to a gene. This CDR3 reads CASSQSPTSGGGADTQYF. In DNA form, the CDR3 reads TGTGCCAGCAGCCAGTCCCCGACTAGCGGGGGAGGAGCAGATACGCAGTATTTT.

J is TRBJ2-7 and V is TRBV12-5, with 9 bases identical to TRBD2. V lost 0 bases to trimming and J lost 3 bases; unmatched junction nucleotides: 6. The CDR3 runs to 16 residues. Germline assignment: CDR1 LGHNT and CDR2 FRNRAP. The CDR3 protein is CASGLVNLAGSYEQYF. The CDR3 DNA follows: TGTGCTAGTGGTTTGGTAAATCTAGCGGGAAGCTACGAGCAGTACTTC.

V gene TRBV7-8 combines with J gene TRBJ1-2, with 7 bases identical to TRBD1. The J segment lost 8 bases and the V segment lost 5 bases, leaving 14 bases of the junction unmatched. Germline CDR1 reads SGHVS; CDR2 reads FQNEAQ. CDR3 length: 15 amino acids. The CDR3 reads CASSPAGGLGSGYTF. The CDR3 region has the DNA TGTGCCAGCAGCCCAGCAGGGGGACTCGGTTCGGGCTACACCTTC.

The rearrangement links TRBV5-1 to TRBJ2-1, with D possibly TRBD2 on 5 matching bases. The CDR3 runs to 13 residues. Trimming cost V 4 bases and J 1 base, with 6 bases left between them. Germline loops: CDR1 SGHRS, CDR2 YFSETQ. CDR3: CASSVASYNEQFF. The CDR3 nucleotides read TGCGCCAGCAGCGTAGCGTCCTACAATGAGCAGTTCTTC.

The chain couples TRBV7-6 to TRBJ1-5; D not resolved. The germline V gene has CDR1 SGHVS and CDR2 FNYEAQ. V was clipped by 1 base and J by 4 bases, with 8 bases between them. The CDR3 runs 14 residues. CDR3 in amino acids: CASSLVGVNQPQHF. CDR3 coding DNA: TGTGCCAGCAGCTTAGTCGGAGTAAATCAGCCCCAGCATTTT.